The entry below gives a single T cell receptor beta chain sequence along with its context. This record belongs to a study of blood T cell repertoires in COVID-19. TCRdb's copy holds only in-frame clones and misses some; the assay was immunoSEQ multiplex PCR. Of about 73,000 clones listed, over 70% are singletons. Sequencing was carried out using peripheral blood. The receptor comes from a man older than 75 with active or convalescent COVID-19.

CDR3 in amino acids: CASSYGGGNTEAFF. The CDR3 nucleotides are TGTGCCAGCAGTTATGGGGGGGGGAACACTGAAGCTTTCTTT. The V call is TRBV6-5, the J call TRBJ1-1; TRBD1 might be the D (5 bases). Looked up from germline, CDR1 is MNHEY and CDR2 is SVGAGI. This CDR3 is built from 14 residues. V was shortened by 3 bases and J by 1 base, with 9 bases between the two germline ends.